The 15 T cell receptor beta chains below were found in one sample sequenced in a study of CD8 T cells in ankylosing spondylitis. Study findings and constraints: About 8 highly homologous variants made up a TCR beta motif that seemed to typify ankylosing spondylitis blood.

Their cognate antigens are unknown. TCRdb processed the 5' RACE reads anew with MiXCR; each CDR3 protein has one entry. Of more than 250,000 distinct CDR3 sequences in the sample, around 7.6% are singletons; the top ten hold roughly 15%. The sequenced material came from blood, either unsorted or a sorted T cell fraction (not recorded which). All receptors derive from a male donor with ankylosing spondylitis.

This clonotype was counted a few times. In DNA form, the CDR3 reads TGTGCCAGCAGCTTAAAAGACAGGGGGCTTTTGTTCGGGGTCAATGAGCAGTTCTTC. Translated: CASSLKDRGLLFGVNEQFF. This chain joins TRBV5-4 and TRBJ2-1; 10 bases align to TRBD1. Germline CDR1 reads SGHNT; CDR2 reads YYREEE (reference sequence). Losses at the gene ends were 2 bases for V and 6 bases for J; bases not matched to a gene: 17. CDR3 length: 19 amino acids.

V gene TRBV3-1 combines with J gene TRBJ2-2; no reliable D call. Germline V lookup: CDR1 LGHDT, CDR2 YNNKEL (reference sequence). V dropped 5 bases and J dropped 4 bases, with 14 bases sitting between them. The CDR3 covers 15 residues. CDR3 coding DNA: TGTGCCAGCAGCGGCGCTCTAAGATCCACCGGGGAGCTGTTTTTT. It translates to CASSGALRSTGELFF.

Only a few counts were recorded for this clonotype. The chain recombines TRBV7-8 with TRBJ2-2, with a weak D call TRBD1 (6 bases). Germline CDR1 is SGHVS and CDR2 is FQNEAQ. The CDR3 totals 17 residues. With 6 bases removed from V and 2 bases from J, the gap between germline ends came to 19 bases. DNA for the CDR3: TGTGCCAGCAGTAGCCGGTTGGGACACATAAACACCGGGGAGCTGTTTTTT. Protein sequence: CASSSRLGHINTGELFF.

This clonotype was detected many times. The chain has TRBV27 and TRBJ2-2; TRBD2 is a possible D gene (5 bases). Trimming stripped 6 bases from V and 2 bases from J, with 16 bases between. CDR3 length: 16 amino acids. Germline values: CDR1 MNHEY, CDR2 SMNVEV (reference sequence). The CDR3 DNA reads TGTGCCAGCAGACGAACGCGGGCAGACAACACCGGGGAGCTGTTTTTT. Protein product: CASRRTRADNTGELFF.

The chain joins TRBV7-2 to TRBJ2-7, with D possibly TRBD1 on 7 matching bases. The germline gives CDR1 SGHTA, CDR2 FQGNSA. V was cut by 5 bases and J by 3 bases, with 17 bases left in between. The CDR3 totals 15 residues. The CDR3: CASSSPGRDSYEQYF. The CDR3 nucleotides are TGTGCCAGCAGCAGCCCCGGGCGGGACAGCTACGAGCAGTACTTC.

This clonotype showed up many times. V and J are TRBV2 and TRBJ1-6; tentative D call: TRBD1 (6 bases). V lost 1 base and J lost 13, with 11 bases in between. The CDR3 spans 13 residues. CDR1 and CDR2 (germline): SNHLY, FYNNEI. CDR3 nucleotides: TGTGCCAGCAGTGAAGTCAGGGGATCGCCCCTCCACTTT. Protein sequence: CASSEVRGSPLHF. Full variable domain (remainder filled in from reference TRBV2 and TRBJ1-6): EPEVTQTPSHQVTQMGQEVILRCVPISNHLYFYWYRQILGQKVEFLVSFYNNEISEKSEIFDDQFSVERPDGSNFTLKIRSTKLEDSAMYFCASSEVRGSPLHFGNGTRLTVT.

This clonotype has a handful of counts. The CDR3 reads CASSSQREGPAGELFF. DNA for the CDR3: TGTGCCAGCAGCTCCCAACGGGAGGGCCCCGCCGGGGAGCTGTTTTTT. V gene TRBV6-1 combines with J gene TRBJ2-2, with TRBD2 identical over 8 bases. The CDR3 contains 16 residues. In germline, CDR1 is MNHNS, CDR2 SASEGT. Germline trimming cut 6 bases from V and 6 bases from J; bases unmatched to any gene: 12.

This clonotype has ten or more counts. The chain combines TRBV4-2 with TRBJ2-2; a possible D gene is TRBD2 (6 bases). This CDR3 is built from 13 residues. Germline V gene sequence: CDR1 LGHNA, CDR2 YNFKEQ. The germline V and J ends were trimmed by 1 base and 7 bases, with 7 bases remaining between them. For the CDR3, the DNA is TGTGCCAGCAGCCAAGTCGGGAGCGGGGAGCTGTTTTTT. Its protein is CASSQVGSGELFF.

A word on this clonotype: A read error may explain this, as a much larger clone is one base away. The chain's CDR3 is CASSKAGGSFEQYF. The CDR3 DNA is TGTGCCAGCAGTAAAGCGGGAGGGTCTTTTGAGCAGTACTTC. The chain recombines TRBV12-3 or TRBV12-4 with TRBJ2-7; TRBD2 matches 10 bases. V lost 5 bases to trimming and J lost 7 bases; unmatched junction nucleotides: 8. The CDR3 runs 14 residues.

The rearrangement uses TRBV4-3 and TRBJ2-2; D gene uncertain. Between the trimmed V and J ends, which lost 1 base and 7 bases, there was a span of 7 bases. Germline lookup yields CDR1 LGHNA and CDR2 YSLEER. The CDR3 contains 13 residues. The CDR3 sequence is CASSQGAGGELFF. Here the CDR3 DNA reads TGCGCCAGCAGCCAAGGAGCCGGCGGGGAGCTGTTTTTT.

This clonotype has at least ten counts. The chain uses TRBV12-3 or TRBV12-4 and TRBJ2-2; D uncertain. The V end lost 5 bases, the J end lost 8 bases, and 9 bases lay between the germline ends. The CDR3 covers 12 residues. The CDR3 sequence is CASSTKGGELFF. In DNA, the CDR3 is TGTGCCAGCAGTACGAAAGGGGGGGAGCTGTTTTTT.

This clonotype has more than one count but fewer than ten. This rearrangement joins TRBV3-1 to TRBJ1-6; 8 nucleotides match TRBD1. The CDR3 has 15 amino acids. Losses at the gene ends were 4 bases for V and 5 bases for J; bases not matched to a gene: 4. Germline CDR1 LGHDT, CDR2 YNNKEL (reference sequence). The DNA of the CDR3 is TGTGCCAGCAGCCTCACGGGACAGGATAATTCACCCCTCCACTTT. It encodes CASSLTGQDNSPLHF. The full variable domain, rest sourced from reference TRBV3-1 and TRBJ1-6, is DTAVSQTPKYLVTQMGNDKSIKCEQNLGHDTMYWYKQDSKKFLKIMFSYNNKELIINETVPNRFSPKSPDKAHLNLHINSLELGDSAVYFCASSLTGQDNSPLHFGNGTRLTVT.

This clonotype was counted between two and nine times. The CDR3 here is CASSPFRGIPGKEQYF. In DNA, the CDR3 is TGTGCCAGCAGTCCCTTTAGAGGCATTCCTGGGAAGGAGCAGTACTTC. The chain employs TRBV6-1 and TRBJ2-7; D unresolved. CDR3 length equals 16 residues. In germline, CDR1 is MNHNS, CDR2 SASEGT. V lost 5 bases, J lost 7 bases, and 24 bases lay in between.

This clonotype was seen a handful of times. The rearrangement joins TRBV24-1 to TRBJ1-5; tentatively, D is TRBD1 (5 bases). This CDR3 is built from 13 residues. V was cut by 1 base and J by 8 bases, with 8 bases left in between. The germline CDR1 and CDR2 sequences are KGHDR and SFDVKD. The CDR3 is CATSDFRGEPQHF. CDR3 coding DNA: TGTGCCACCAGTGATTTTAGGGGAGAGCCCCAGCATTTT.

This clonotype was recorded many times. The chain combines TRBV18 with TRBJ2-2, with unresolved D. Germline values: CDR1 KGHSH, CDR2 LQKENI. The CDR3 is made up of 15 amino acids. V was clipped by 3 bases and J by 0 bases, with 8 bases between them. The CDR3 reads CASSPRTANTGELFF. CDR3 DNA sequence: TGTGCCAGCTCACCTAGAACAGCGAACACCGGGGAGCTGTTTTTT.